This T cell receptor beta chain appears in the sequencing data of a study of blood T cell repertoires in COVID-19. About the research overall: T cells, B-cell-depleted T cells, or PBMCs supplied cDNA or gDNA.

There are 18 residues in the CDR3. CDR1 is SNHLY and CDR2 is FYNNEI in the germline V gene. V was trimmed by 6 bases and J by 1 base, leaving 24 bases between them. Libraries were prepared by immunoSEQ multiplex PCR; TCRdb keeps only in-frame clonotypes and omits some of them. The sample shows over 60,000 clones, about 81% of them seen only once. The chain couples TRBV2 to TRBJ1-1; D may be TRBD1 (5 bases). The sequence came from a human donor in a cohort sampled during active COVID-19. Sequencing input: peripheral blood. The CDR3 here is CASSFDWWGQGKNTEAFF. The CDR3 bases are TGTGCCAGCAGCTTTGATTGGTGGGGCCAAGGAAAGAACACTGAAGCTTTCTTT.